These 8 T cell receptor beta chains were all obtained from the same sample, sequenced in a study of cytomegalovirus exposure and HLA in healthy donors. Primers for the PCR totalled 60 Vbeta and 13 Jbeta. The table came from immunoSEQ multiplex PCR; TCRdb's copy has only in-frame clones and leaves some out. Among 150,000 to 200,000 clones, roughly 79% were seen once, and the ten largest hold 5% to 8%. Sequenced material: PBMCs. The receptors come from a man in his forties in good health and CMV-seropositive.

The chain has TRBV6-1 and TRBJ2-1; 8 bases are a match to TRBD1. Germline V lookup: CDR1 MNHNS, CDR2 SASEGT. V lost 6 bases and J lost 2; bases outside the gene matches: 6. This CDR3 spans 15 amino acids. CDR3 DNA sequence: TGTGCCAGCAGACCGGACAGGGAGGCCTACAATGAGCAGTTCTTC. Its translation: CASRPDREAYNEQFF.

V and J are TRBV5-1 and TRBJ1-2; no clear D. Trimming removed 2 bases at V and 10 bases at J, with 15 bases between. Germline-derived CDR1 and CDR2 are SGHRS and YFSETQ. The CDR3 is 13 residues long. The CDR3 loop reads CASSLGPTGDYTF. The CDR3 bases are TGCGCCAGCAGCTTAGGCCCCACCGGGGACTACACCTTC. The full variable domain, rest sourced from reference TRBV5-1 and TRBJ1-2, is KAGVTQTPRYLIKTRGQQVTLSCSPISGHRSVSWYQQTPGQGLQFLFEYFSETQRNKGNFPGRFSGRQFSNSRSEMNVSTLELGDSALYLCASSLGPTGDYTFGSGTRLTVV.

This sequence joins TRBV29-1 and TRBJ1-1; D is unresolved. Trimming stripped 6 bases from V and 4 bases from J, with 18 bases between. From germline, CDR1 is SQVTM and CDR2 ANQGSEA. This CDR3 is built from 14 residues. The CDR3 loop reads CSVAKGGRGTEAFF. In DNA form, the CDR3 reads TGCAGCGTGGCGAAAGGAGGCCGGGGCACTGAAGCTTTCTTT.

The chain couples TRBV11-2 to TRBJ2-7, with 8 bases matching TRBD1. Germline V lookup: CDR1 SGHAT, CDR2 FQNNGV. The CDR3 has 14 amino acids. V was clipped by 4 bases and J by 4 bases; unmatched bases: 6. CDR3 DNA: TGTGCCAGCAGCTCGACAGGGGTTAAGTACGAGCAGTACTTC. Amino acids: CASSSTGVKYEQYF.

The chain has TRBV29-1 and TRBJ2-5; the D gene is possibly TRBD2 (5 bases). The CDR3 runs to 13 residues. The V end lost 7 bases, the J end lost 1 base, and 13 bases lay between the germline ends. In germline, CDR1 is SQVTM, CDR2 ANQGSEA. The CDR3 bases are TGCAGCGCTAGCAGGATCGGCCAAGAGACCCAGTACTTC. Its translation: CSASRIGQETQYF. Full variable domain (remainder filled in from reference TRBV29-1 and TRBJ2-5): SAVISQKPSRDICQRGTSLTIQCQVDSQVTMMFWYRQQPGQSLTLIATANQGSEATYESGFVIDKFPISRPNLTFSTLTVSNMSPEDSSIYLCSASRIGQETQYFGPGTRLLVL.

The chain combines TRBV10-3 with TRBJ1-2; D ambiguous. The CDR3 runs to 14 residues. V was pared by 1 base and J by 1 base, with 7 bases between. Germline V CDR1 and CDR2: ENHRY, SYGVKD. The CDR3 is CAISEWRDNYGYTF. The CDR3 region has the DNA TGTGCCATCAGTGAGTGGAGGGATAACTATGGCTACACCTTC.

Points on this clone: Other nucleotide sequences from this sample produce the same CDR3. The J gene is TRBJ2-7, the V gene TRBV9; the match to TRBD1 covers 7 bases. The V segment lost 2 bases and the J segment 3 bases; nucleotides outside the gene matches: 2. The CDR3 is made up of 13 amino acids. Germline CDR1 and CDR2: SGDLS and YYNGEE. CDR3 in amino acids: CASSVGDSYEQYF. For the CDR3, the DNA is TGTGCCAGCAGCGTGGGGGACAGCTACGAGCAGTACTTC.

This clone was observed a few times. The rearrangement uses TRBV7-6 and TRBJ1-4, with 9 positions matching TRBD1. J gave up 4 bases and V 5 bases, and 2 bases lay outside the gene matches. The CDR3 is made up of 14 amino acids. Per germline, CDR1 SGHVS and CDR2 FNYEAQ. CDR3 coding DNA: TGTGCCAGCAGCGCGGGACAGGGTAATGAAAAACTGTTTTTT. Translation: CASSAGQGNEKLFF.